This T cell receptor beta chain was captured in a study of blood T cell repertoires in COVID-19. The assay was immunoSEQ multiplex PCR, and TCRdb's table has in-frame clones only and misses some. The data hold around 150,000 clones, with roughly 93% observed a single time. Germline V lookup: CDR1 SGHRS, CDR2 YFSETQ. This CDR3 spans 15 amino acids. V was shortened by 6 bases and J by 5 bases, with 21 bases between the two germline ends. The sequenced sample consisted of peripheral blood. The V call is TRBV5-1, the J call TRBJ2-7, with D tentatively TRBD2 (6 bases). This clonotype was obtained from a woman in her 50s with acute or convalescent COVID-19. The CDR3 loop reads CASTLSGTLGDEQYF. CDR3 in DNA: TGCGCCAGCACCCTTTCCGGGACTCTAGGGGACGAGCAGTACTTC. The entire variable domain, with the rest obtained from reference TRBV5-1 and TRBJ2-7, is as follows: KAGVTQTPRYLIKTRGQQVTLSCSPISGHRSVSWYQQTPGQGLQFLFEYFSETQRNKGNFPGRFSGRQFSNSRSEMNVSTLELGDSALYLCASTLSGTLGDEQYFGPGTRLTVT.